The 10 T cell receptor beta chains presented below share a single source sample, sequenced in a study of radiotherapy plus CTLA-4 blockade in lung cancer. Only in-frame clones appear in the TCRdb table, and some are missing; sequencing was by immunoSEQ multiplex PCR. The data contain under 40,000 clones, 70% of them seen just once; the ten biggest clones take up around 4%. The sequenced sample was peripheral blood, obtained from a patient treated with radiotherapy plus ipilimumab. The receptor source for this set is a human donor with non-small cell lung cancer who had stable disease on radiotherapy plus ipilimumab.

V and J are TRBV5-5 and TRBJ2-7; D is possibly TRBD1 or TRBD2 (5 bases each). Trimming shortened V by 2 bases and J by 2 bases, and 14 bases separated the two germline ends. The CDR3 is 15 residues long. Germline lookup yields CDR1 SGHKS and CDR2 YYEKEE (reference sequence). The CDR3 nucleotides are TGTGCCAGCAGCTTCGTGGTCGGGGCCGCCTACGAGCAGTACTTC. Translation gives CASSFVVGAAYEQYF.

The V and J genes are TRBV6-5 and TRBJ1-3; no clear D. The CDR3 has 15 residues. The ends were cut back, 6 bases at V and 0 bases at J, with 12 bases in the middle. Looked up from germline, CDR1 is MNHEY and CDR2 is SVGAGI. The CDR3 DNA reads TGTGCCAGCAGCCGCGACTGGGGCTCTGGAAACACCATATATTTT. This translates into CASSRDWGSGNTIYF.

This chain connects TRBV28 to TRBJ1-5; D is undetermined. The V end was cut by 5 bases, the J end by 9 bases, with 8 bases between. CDR1 and CDR2 (germline): MDHEN, SYDVKM. The CDR3 contains 11 residues. The CDR3 coding sequence is TGTGCCAGCAGTCTCGGACGGCCCCAGCATTTT. This codes for CASSLGRPQHF.

The chain has TRBV10-3 and TRBJ1-4; TRBD1 aligns across 7 bases. The germline V gene has CDR1 ENHRY and CDR2 SYGVKD. J was trimmed by 7 bases and V by 5 bases; bases with no gene match: 7. The CDR3 consists of 14 residues. CDR3 nucleotides: TGTGCCATCAGTCAGACAGGGCTAGGTGAAAAACTGTTTTTT. This translates into CAISQTGLGEKLFF.

By sample fraction, this clone is medium-sized. The chain recombines TRBV19 with TRBJ2-5; D possibly corresponds to TRBD2 (6 bases). Per the germline V gene, CDR1 is LNHDA and CDR2 is SQIVND (reference sequence). The CDR3 is 13 amino acids. V lost 7 bases and J lost 5, with 14 bases in between. The CDR3 here is CASNRDSGETQYF. The CDR3 region has the DNA TGTGCCAGTAACCGGGACTCCGGGGAGACCCAGTACTTC.

The chain is built from TRBV28 and TRBJ2-6, with 7 bases fitting TRBD1. The trim removed 7 bases at V and 0 bases at J, leaving 18 bases unmatched. Germline lookup yields CDR1 MDHEN and CDR2 SYDVKM. The CDR3 extends over 20 amino acids. CDR3 amino acids: CASNSPKQLRTGSGANVLTF. The CDR3 DNA reads as TGTGCCAGCAATTCGCCAAAACAGCTAAGGACAGGCTCTGGGGCCAACGTCCTGACTTTC.

The chain couples TRBV5-6 to TRBJ2-1; TRBD2 aligns across 10 bases. Trimming at V came to 3 bases and at J to 2 bases, leaving 2 bases not matched to a gene. CDR1 is SGHDT and CDR2 is YYEEEE in the germline V gene. The CDR3 is made up of 15 amino acids. The CDR3 DNA sequence: TGTGCCAGCAGCTCCAGCGGGAGGGCCTACAATGAGCAGTTCTTC. It encodes CASSSSGRAYNEQFF.

This chain connects TRBV5-4 to TRBJ1-1, with D hard to call. V was shortened by 4 bases and J by 1 base, with 17 bases between the two germline ends. The CDR3 consists of 16 residues. Germline loops: CDR1 SGHNT, CDR2 YYREEE (reference sequence). CDR3 bases: TGTGCCAGCAGCACTCCTGGGAACACCGAGAACACTGAAGCTTTCTTT. This sequence encodes CASSTPGNTENTEAFF.

The chain recombines TRBV5-5 with TRBJ2-1; 8 bases agree with TRBD2. This CDR3 spans 17 amino acids. Looked up from germline, CDR1 is SGHKS and CDR2 is YYEKEE (reference sequence). The ends lost 0 bases at V and 10 bases at J; junction bases unmatched: 15. For the CDR3, the DNA is TGTGCCAGCAGCTTGGGATTGAGAGCGGGAGATAGCAAGGAGCAGTTCTTC. It codes for CASSLGLRAGDSKEQFF.

The V gene is TRBV7-2, the J gene TRBJ2-7; no reliable D call. CDR1 is SGHTA and CDR2 is FQGNSA in the germline V gene. V gave up 4 bases and J gave up 4 bases, with 5 bases separating them. The CDR3 is 11 residues long. The CDR3 DNA reads as TGTGCCAGCAGCTACTTTTACGAGCAGTACTTC. Its protein is CASSYFYEQYF.